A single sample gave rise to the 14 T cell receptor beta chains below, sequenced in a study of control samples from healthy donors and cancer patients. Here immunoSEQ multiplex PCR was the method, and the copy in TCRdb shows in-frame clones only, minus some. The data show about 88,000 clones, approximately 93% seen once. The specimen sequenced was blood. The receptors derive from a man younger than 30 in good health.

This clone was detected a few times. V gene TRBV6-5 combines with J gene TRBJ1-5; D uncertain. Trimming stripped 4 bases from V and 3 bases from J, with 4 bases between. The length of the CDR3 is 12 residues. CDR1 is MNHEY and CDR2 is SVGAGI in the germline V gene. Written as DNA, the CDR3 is TGTGCCAGCAGTTCCTACAATCAGCCCCAGCATTTT. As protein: CASSSYNQPQHF.

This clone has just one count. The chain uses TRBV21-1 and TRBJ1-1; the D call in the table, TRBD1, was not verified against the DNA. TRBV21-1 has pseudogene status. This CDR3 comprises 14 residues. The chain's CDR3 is CASRRSQGCAEAFF. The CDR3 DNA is TGTGCCAGCAGGCGAAGTCAGGGGTGCGCTGAAGCTTTCTTT.

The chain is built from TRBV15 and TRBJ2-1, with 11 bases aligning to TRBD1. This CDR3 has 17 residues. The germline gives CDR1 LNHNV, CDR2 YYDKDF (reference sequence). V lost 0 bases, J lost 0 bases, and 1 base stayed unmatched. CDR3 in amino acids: CATSRDGTGGSYNEQFF. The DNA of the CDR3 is TGTGCCACCAGCAGAGATGGGACAGGGGGCTCCTACAATGAGCAGTTCTTC.

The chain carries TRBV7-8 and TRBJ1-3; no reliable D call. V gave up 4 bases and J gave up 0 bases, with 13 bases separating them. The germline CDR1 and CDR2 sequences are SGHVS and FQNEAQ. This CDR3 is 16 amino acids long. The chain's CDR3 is CASSSSGPISGNTIYF. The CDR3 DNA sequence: TGTGCCAGCAGCTCATCCGGACCGATCTCTGGAAACACCATATATTTT.

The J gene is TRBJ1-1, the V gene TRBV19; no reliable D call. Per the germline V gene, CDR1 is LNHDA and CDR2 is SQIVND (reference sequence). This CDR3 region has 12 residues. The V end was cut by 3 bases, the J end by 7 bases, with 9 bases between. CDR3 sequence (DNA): TGTGCCAGTAGTATCCGGCGGAGTGAAGCTTTCTTT. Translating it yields CASSIRRSEAFF.

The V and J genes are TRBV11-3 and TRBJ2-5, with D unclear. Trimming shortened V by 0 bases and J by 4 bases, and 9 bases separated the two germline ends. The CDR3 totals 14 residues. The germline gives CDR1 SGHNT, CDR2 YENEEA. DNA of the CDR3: TGTGCCAGCAGCTTAGAATCGATTGGAGAGACCCAGTACTTC. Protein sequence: CASSLESIGETQYF.

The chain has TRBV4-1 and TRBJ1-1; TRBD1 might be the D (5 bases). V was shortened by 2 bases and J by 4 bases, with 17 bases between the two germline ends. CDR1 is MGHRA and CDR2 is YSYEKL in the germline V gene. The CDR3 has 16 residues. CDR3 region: CASSQLPGPLSTEAFF. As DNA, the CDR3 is TGCGCCAGCAGCCAACTCCCGGGACCCCTGAGCACTGAAGCTTTCTTT.

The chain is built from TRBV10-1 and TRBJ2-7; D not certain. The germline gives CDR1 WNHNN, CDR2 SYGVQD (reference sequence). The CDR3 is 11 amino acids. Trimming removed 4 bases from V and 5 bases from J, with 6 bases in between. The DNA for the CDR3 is TGCGCCAGCAGTGCTTCCAACGAGCAGTACTTC. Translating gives CASSASNEQYF.

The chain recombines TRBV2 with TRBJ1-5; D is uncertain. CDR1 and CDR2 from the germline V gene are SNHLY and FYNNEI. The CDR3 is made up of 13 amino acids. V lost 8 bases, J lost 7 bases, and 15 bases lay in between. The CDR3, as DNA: TGTGCCAGCTTTGACGATCTCGGGCAGCCCCAGCATTTT. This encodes CASFDDLGQPQHF.

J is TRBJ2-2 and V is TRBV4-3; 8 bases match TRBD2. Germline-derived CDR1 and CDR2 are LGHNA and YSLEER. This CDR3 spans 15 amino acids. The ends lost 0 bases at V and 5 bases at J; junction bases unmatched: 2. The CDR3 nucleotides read TGCGCCAGCAGCCAAGAGGGACTAGAAACCGGGGAGCTGTTTTTT. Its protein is CASSQEGLETGELFF.

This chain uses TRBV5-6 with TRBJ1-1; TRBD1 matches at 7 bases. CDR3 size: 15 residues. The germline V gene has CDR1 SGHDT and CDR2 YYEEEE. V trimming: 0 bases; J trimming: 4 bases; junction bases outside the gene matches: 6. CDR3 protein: CASSLADRVGTEAFF. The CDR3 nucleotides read TGTGCCAGCAGCTTGGCTGACAGGGTGGGCACTGAAGCTTTCTTT.

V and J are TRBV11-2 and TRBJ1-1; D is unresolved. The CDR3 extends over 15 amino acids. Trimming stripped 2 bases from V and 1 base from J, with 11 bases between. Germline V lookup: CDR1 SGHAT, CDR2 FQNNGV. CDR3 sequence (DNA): TGTGCCAGCAGCTTATCACAGCAAAGGAACACTGAAGCTTTCTTT. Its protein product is CASSLSQQRNTEAFF.

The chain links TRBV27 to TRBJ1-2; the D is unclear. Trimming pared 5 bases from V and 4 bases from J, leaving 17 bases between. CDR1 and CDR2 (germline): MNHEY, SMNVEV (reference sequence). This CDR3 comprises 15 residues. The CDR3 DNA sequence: TGTGCCAGCAGTCCTTCTGAGGGTTTGGCCTATGGCTACACCTTC. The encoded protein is CASSPSEGLAYGYTF.

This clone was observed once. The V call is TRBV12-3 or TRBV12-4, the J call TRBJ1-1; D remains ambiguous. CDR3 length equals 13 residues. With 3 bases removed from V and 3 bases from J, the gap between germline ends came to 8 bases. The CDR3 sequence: CASSFREDTEAFF. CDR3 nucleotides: TGTGCCAGCAGTTTTCGGGAGGACACTGAAGCTTTCTTT.